Shown below are 11 T cell receptor beta chains from a single sample sequenced in a study of blood T cell repertoires in COVID-19. Measured with immunoSEQ multiplex PCR; TCRdb has only the in-frame clones, and not every one. The sample shows 200,000 or so clones, 70% to 85% of them seen only once. The sample taken for sequencing was peripheral blood. The receptors come from a human donor in a cohort sampled during active COVID-19.

This chain joins TRBV7-9 and TRBJ1-1, with D possibly TRBD1 on 6 matching bases. The germline CDR1 and CDR2 sequences are SEHNR and FQNEAQ (reference sequence). The V end was cut by 5 bases, the J end by 4 bases, with 11 bases between. The CDR3 covers 13 residues. The CDR3 DNA is TGTGCCAGCAGCATGGACAGAGGCACTGAAGCTTTCTTT. This gives the protein CASSMDRGTEAFF.

The rearrangement links TRBV19 to TRBJ2-1; 7 bases map to TRBD2. J lost 9 bases, V lost 10 bases, and 12 bases had no gene match. This CDR3 is 13 amino acids long. The germline gives CDR1 LNHDA, CDR2 SQIVND (reference sequence). For the CDR3, the DNA is TGTGCCACCAGCCAGGCGGGAGTGAGTGAGCAGTTCTTC. Amino acid sequence: CATSQAGVSEQFF.

The rearrangement links TRBV11-2 to TRBJ2-7, with 13 bases fitting TRBD2. Germline V lookup: CDR1 SGHAT, CDR2 FQNNGV. The J segment lost 3 bases and the V segment lost 2 bases, leaving 10 bases of the junction unmatched. The CDR3 spans 18 residues. The CDR3 nucleotides read TGTGCCAGCAGCTTACGAACTAGCGGGAGGGCAGAACTCTACGAGCAGTACTTC. Translating gives CASSLRTSGRAELYEQYF.

CDR3 sequence: CASSLGTTGQGYEQYF. The CDR3 DNA is TGTGCCAGCAGTTTGGGGACCACCGGACAGGGGTACGAGCAGTACTTC. The chain couples TRBV28 to TRBJ2-7; 9 bases fit TRBD1. CDR1 is MDHEN and CDR2 is SYDVKM in the germline V gene. The CDR3 runs 16 residues. J gave up 4 bases and V 3 bases, and 10 bases lay outside the gene matches.

This chain joins TRBV27 and TRBJ2-6, with D perhaps TRBD2 (5 bases). Trimming left V 5 bases short and J 0 bases short, with 14 bases between. Germline V gene sequence: CDR1 MNHEY, CDR2 SMNVEV (reference sequence). This CDR3 spans 17 amino acids. CDR3 sequence reads: CASSPRESPSGANVLTF. CDR3 coding DNA: TGTGCCAGCAGTCCGAGGGAGTCTCCCTCTGGGGCCAACGTCCTGACTTTC.

The rearrangement joins TRBV6-5 to TRBJ2-7; 8 bases are a match to TRBD2. Per the germline V gene, CDR1 is MNHEY and CDR2 is SVGAGI. J lost 5 bases, V lost 0 bases, and 6 bases had no gene match. There are 15 residues in the CDR3. The CDR3 loop reads CASSYSQRESDEQYF. The CDR3 DNA reads TGTGCCAGCAGTTACTCTCAGCGGGAGTCTGACGAGCAGTACTTC.

The CDR3 region has the DNA TGTGCCAGCAGCCCTGAACCCGCTGACTTCAGTACCTATGGCTACACCTTC. This gives the protein CASSPEPADFSTYGYTF. The rearrangement links TRBV7-8 to TRBJ1-2, with unresolved D. The CDR3 runs 17 residues. Germline V CDR1 and CDR2: SGHVS, FQNEAQ. Trimming stripped 5 bases from V and 4 bases from J, with 23 bases between.

The chain employs TRBV24-1 and TRBJ2-3; TRBD2 agrees at 7 bases. CDR1 KGHDR and CDR2 SFDVKD come from the germline V gene. The junction had 4 bases not matched to a gene; V was cut back by 0 bases and J by 2 bases. CDR3 size: 16 residues. The CDR3 DNA reads TGTGCCACCAGTGATTTGCAAGCGGGAAACACAGATACGCAGTATTTT. Encoded protein: CATSDLQAGNTDTQYF.

This clone was recorded only once. The chain joins TRBV5-5 to TRBJ1-1; 7 bases line up with TRBD1. Trimming took 4 bases from V and 11 from J; bases not matched to a gene: 17. Germline CDR1 and CDR2: SGHKS and YYEKEE (reference sequence). This CDR3 has 15 amino acids. The CDR3 DNA reads as TGTGCCAGCAGCGCGGGACAGTCCAGGCCTCTGGGTGCTTTCTTT. It translates to CASSAGQSRPLGAFF. Together with reference TRBV5-5 and TRBJ1-1, the CDR3 gives the full variable domain: DAGVTQSPTHLIKTRGQQVTLRCSPISGHKSVSWYQQVLGQGPQFIFQYYEKEERGRGNFPDRFSARQFPNYSSELNVNALLLGDSALYLCASSAGQSRPLGAFFGQGTRLTVV.

This clone was seen ten or more times. V usage is TRBV29-1 and J usage is TRBJ1-2; D possibly corresponds to TRBD1 (5 bases). V was shortened by 4 bases and J by 2 bases, with 17 bases between the two germline ends. This CDR3 has 15 amino acids. Per germline, CDR1 SQVTM and CDR2 ANQGSEA. Written as DNA, the CDR3 is TGCAGCGTTGTGTACGATTTTGGACAAAACTATGGCTACACCTTC. Translated: CSVVYDFGQNYGYTF.

The genes are TRBV30 and TRBJ2-7; 7 bases line up with TRBD1. CDR3 size: 13 residues. Trimming cost V 5 bases and J 2 bases; bases outside gene matches: 6. CDR1 is GTSNPN, CDR2 SVGIG, per germline (reference sequence). CDR3 DNA: TGTGCCTGGGGGCACAGGGGTCCCTACGAGCAGTACTTC. This sequence encodes CAWGHRGPYEQYF.